This T cell receptor beta chain derives from a study of blood T cell repertoires in COVID-19. Study-level information: Donors in the United States, Italy and Spain gave samples during acute or convalescent COVID-19. PBMCs, B-cell-depleted T cells, or T cells provided the cDNA or gDNA that made up the material.

Trimming took 0 bases from V and 2 from J; bases not matched to a gene: 15. Germline V gene sequence: CDR1 SGHRS, CDR2 YFSETQ. This CDR3 comprises 20 residues. Some clones are missing from TCRdb's copy, which holds only in-frame ones; the method was immunoSEQ multiplex PCR. In the table there are about 91,000 clones, 76% of which are singletons. Sequencing was carried out using peripheral blood. This chain joins TRBV5-1 and TRBJ2-1; 9 bases match TRBD1. This receptor was taken from a man aged 65-85 years with acute or convalescent COVID-19. This CDR3 is CASSLGGTGSLLATYNEQFF. Written as DNA, the CDR3 is TGCGCCAGCAGCTTGGGTGGGACAGGGTCTCTTTTAGCCACCTACAATGAGCAGTTCTTC.